Each of the 26 T cell receptor beta chains below was sequenced from the same sample in a study of response to subunit inactivated influenza vaccine. A single record per CDR3 protein comes from TCRdb applying MiXCR to the RT-PCR reads. The sample records about 540,000 distinct CDR3 sequences, around a quarter being singletons. These records were also assigned to another study, of T cells expressing NK-cell markers. That paper states: A 5'RACE template switching approach incorporating UMIs was used to make TCR beta cDNA.

Source: CD4+ T cells sorted from PBMCs, taken roughly 13 days after vaccination. The source of these receptors is a man aged 50 to 59 who received an inactivated influenza vaccine.

This clonotype has only a few counts. The J gene is TRBJ2-3, the V gene TRBV7-8; D unclear. With 3 bases removed from V and 0 bases from J, the gap between germline ends came to 10 bases. This CDR3 contains 15 residues. The V gene's germline CDR1 is SGHVS and CDR2 FQNEAQ. Written as DNA, the CDR3 is TGTGCCAGCAGCTTTCAAAGGGTCAGCACAGATACGCAGTATTTT. Translated: CASSFQRVSTDTQYF.

This sequence joins TRBV27 and TRBJ2-2, with 7 bases that match TRBD2. V lost 5 bases, J lost 4 bases, and 7 bases stayed unmatched. The CDR3 length is 15 residues. Germline V lookup: CDR1 MNHEY, CDR2 SMNVEV (reference sequence). The CDR3, as DNA: TGTGCCAGCAGTCCCTCTCCGGGGGGCACCGGGGAGCTGTTTTTT. Its protein product is CASSPSPGGTGELFF.

This clonotype came up many times. The V and J genes are TRBV20-1 and TRBJ1-2, with D unresolved. V lost 8 bases to trimming and J lost 2 bases, with 15 bases between them. Germline V lookup: CDR1 DFQATT, CDR2 SNEGSKA (reference sequence). The CDR3 runs 13 residues. CDR3 in amino acids: CSSPTAKNYGYTF. The CDR3 bases are TGCAGTTCTCCAACAGCGAAAAACTATGGCTACACCTTC.

The gene calls are TRBV7-2 and TRBJ2-7; D is unresolved. CDR1 and CDR2 from the germline V gene are SGHTA and FQGNSA. Trimming shortened V by 6 bases and J by 4 bases, and 19 bases separated the two germline ends. This CDR3 is built from 15 residues. Written as DNA, the CDR3 is TGTGCCAGCAGTCCCTCCTCGGGCTTCGGGTACGAGCAGTACTTC. Translation gives CASSPSSGFGYEQYF.

At least ten counts were recorded for this clonotype. The V gene is TRBV11-3, the J gene TRBJ2-2, with a weak D call TRBD1 (6 bases). V lost 3 bases to trimming and J lost 6 bases, with 17 bases between them. CDR1 and CDR2 (germline): SGHNT, YENEEA. This CDR3 contains 16 residues. The CDR3 DNA is TGTGCCAGCAGCTTGCAGGGGCAGAGTTTCCCCGGGGAGCTGTTTTTT. Its protein product is CASSLQGQSFPGELFF.

The chain combines TRBV29-1 with TRBJ2-1; possible D gene TRBD2, 6 bases. Germline values: CDR1 SQVTM, CDR2 ANQGSEA. The CDR3 contains 15 residues. V gave up 0 bases and J gave up 8 bases, with 17 bases separating them. The DNA of the CDR3 is TGCAGCGTTGAAGATCTGGGGACGAGGAGGGATGAGCAGTTCTTC. This gives the protein CSVEDLGTRRDEQFF.

The gene calls are TRBV6-2 or TRBV6-3 and TRBJ2-3; 16 nucleotides line up with TRBD2. In germline, CDR1 is MNHEY, CDR2 SVGEGT. The CDR3 is made up of 20 amino acids. With 2 bases clipped from V and 4 bases from J, the junction kept 12 bases outside the gene matches. The CDR3, as DNA: TGTGCCAGCAGTTACACGTTTGGGACTAGCGGGAGGGCCGCCTCAGATACGCAGTATTTT. Its protein is CASSYTFGTSGRAASDTQYF.

This clonotype was counted only a few times. The chain recombines TRBV2 with TRBJ1-5; D not resolved. The CDR3 spans 14 residues. The ends were cut back, 4 bases at V and 9 bases at J, with 16 bases in the middle. Germline CDR1 SNHLY, CDR2 FYNNEI. This CDR3 is CASSAWARQGPQHF. The CDR3 bases are TGTGCCAGCAGTGCCTGGGCGCGTCAAGGGCCCCAGCATTTT.

The V gene is TRBV5-1, the J gene TRBJ2-3, with D maybe TRBD2 (6 bases). Germline CDR1 reads SGHRS; CDR2 reads YFSETQ. Trimming stripped 3 bases from V and 5 bases from J, with 10 bases between. The CDR3 runs to 13 residues. The CDR3 spells CASSWGDQDTQYF. The CDR3 nucleotides are TGCGCCAGCAGCTGGGGGGACCAAGATACGCAGTATTTT.

J is TRBJ2-2 and V is TRBV11-2; D unresolved. Trimming removed 2 bases from V and 1 base from J, with 8 bases in between. CDR1 is SGHAT, CDR2 FQNNGV, per germline. The length of the CDR3 is 15 residues. CDR3 in amino acids: CASSLSALNTGELFF. Written as DNA, the CDR3 is TGTGCCAGCAGCTTAAGTGCCCTGAACACCGGGGAGCTGTTTTTT.

This clonotype showed up just a few times. The J gene is TRBJ1-4, the V gene TRBV5-1, with 7 bases matching TRBD1. Germline V gives CDR1 SGHRS, CDR2 YFSETQ. The CDR3 covers 15 residues. Trimming cost V 4 bases and J 8 bases; bases outside gene matches: 11. CDR3 DNA sequence: TGCGCCAGCAGCATAGCACAGGGGAGAGGGGAAAAACTGTTTTTT. It encodes CASSIAQGRGEKLFF. The full variable domain, with the rest looked up from reference TRBV5-1 and TRBJ1-4, is KAGVTQTPRYLIKTRGQQVTLSCSPISGHRSVSWYQQTPGQGLQFLFEYFSETQRNKGNFPGRFSGRQFSNSRSEMNVSTLELGDSALYLCASSIAQGRGEKLFFGSGTQLSVL.

This clonotype was recorded a few times. The chain has TRBV7-2 and TRBJ2-7; 10 bases match TRBD1. Germline V gene data show CDR1 as SGHTA and CDR2 as FQGNSA. The CDR3 is 15 amino acids. Trimming took 1 base from V and 4 from J; bases not matched to a gene: 4. CDR3 DNA sequence: TGTGCCAGCAGCTTAGGGACAGGGGGAGAATACGAGCAGTACTTC. It is translated as CASSLGTGGEYEQYF.

The chain is built from TRBV24-1 and TRBJ2-1, with 16 bases aligning to TRBD2. The length of the CDR3 is 19 residues. The ends lost 3 bases at V and 3 bases at J; junction bases unmatched: 7. CDR1 and CDR2 (germline): KGHDR, SFDVKD. CDR3 sequence: CATSDPGLAGGRNYNEQFF. The DNA of the CDR3 is TGTGCCACCAGTGATCCGGGACTAGCGGGGGGGCGCAACTACAATGAGCAGTTCTTC.

This clonotype appeared a few times. The chain is built from TRBV3-1 and TRBJ1-5, with a tentative D call TRBD1 (5 bases). Per the germline V gene, CDR1 is LGHDT and CDR2 is YNNKEL (reference sequence). The CDR3 has 14 residues. Trimming removed 5 bases at V and 4 bases at J, with 12 bases between. The CDR3 loop reads CASSGSGGNQPQHF. CDR3 bases: TGTGCCAGCAGCGGGTCGGGGGGGAATCAGCCCCAGCATTTT. Full variable domain (missing parts from reference TRBV3-1 and TRBJ1-5): DTAVSQTPKYLVTQMGNDKSIKCEQNLGHDTMYWYKQDSKKFLKIMFSYNNKELIINETVPNRFSPKSPDKAHLNLHINSLELGDSAVYFCASSGSGGNQPQHFGDGTRLSIL.

This chain joins TRBV20-1 and TRBJ2-1; 7 nucleotides match TRBD2. CDR3 length equals 13 residues. In germline, CDR1 is DFQATT, CDR2 SNEGSKA (reference sequence). Germline trimming cut 3 bases from V and 10 bases from J; bases unmatched to any gene: 9. CDR3 amino acids: CSASRGRAGEQFF. In DNA, the CDR3 is TGCAGTGCTAGTCGGGGGAGGGCCGGGGAGCAGTTCTTC.

This clonotype was observed a handful of times. J is TRBJ2-1 and V is TRBV29-1; unclear D gene. V lost 5 bases to trimming and J lost 0 bases, with 17 bases between them. Germline V gene lookup returns CDR1 SQVTM and CDR2 ANQGSEA. The CDR3 is made up of 16 amino acids. The CDR3 is CSVNSRDIGSYNEQFF. CDR3 nucleotides: TGCAGCGTTAACTCAAGGGATATAGGCTCCTACAATGAGCAGTTCTTC.

This clonotype was detected once. The chain has TRBV7-9 and TRBJ2-5, with TRBD1 matching over 9 bases. This CDR3 is built from 16 residues. Germline assignment: CDR1 SEHNR and CDR2 FQNEAQ (reference sequence). V was pared by 1 base and J by 1 base, with 4 bases of the junction left unmatched. CDR3 coding DNA: TGTGCCAGCAGCTTAGGGGGACAGGGTGGCCAAGAGACCCAGTACTTC. Amino acid sequence: CASSLGGQGGQETQYF.

The chain uses TRBV19 and TRBJ1-2; TRBD1 matches at 10 bases. Losses at the gene ends were 5 bases for V and 8 bases for J; bases not matched to a gene: 11. This CDR3 contains 15 residues. Germline V gene lookup returns CDR1 LNHDA and CDR2 SQIVND (reference sequence). CDR3 sequence reads: CASSSDRGRITGYTF. The CDR3 DNA follows: TGTGCCAGTAGTTCCGACAGGGGGCGGATTACAGGCTACACCTTC.

This rearrangement joins TRBV6-1 to TRBJ1-5, with D maybe TRBD1 (5 bases). CDR1 and CDR2 from the germline V gene are MNHNS and SASEGT. Between the trimmed V and J ends, which lost 6 bases and 4 bases, there was a span of 13 bases. This CDR3 spans 14 amino acids. The CDR3 nucleotides read TGTGCCAGCAGCCCCATGGGGGGGAATCAGCCCCAGCATTTT. Amino acid sequence: CASSPMGGNQPQHF.

The chain has TRBV5-1 and TRBJ2-5; 7 bases are a match to TRBD1. V was pared by 4 bases and J by 4 bases, with 13 bases of the junction left unmatched. The CDR3 totals 16 residues. Germline lookup yields CDR1 SGHRS and CDR2 YFSETQ. The CDR3 DNA reads TGCGCCAGCAGCCGAGGGACAGCCCTTGCAATAGAGACCCAGTACTTC. The encoded protein is CASSRGTALAIETQYF. Using reference TRBV5-1 and TRBJ2-5 for the parts outside the CDR3, the full variable domain is KAGVTQTPRYLIKTRGQQVTLSCSPISGHRSVSWYQQTPGQGLQFLFEYFSETQRNKGNFPGRFSGRQFSNSRSEMNVSTLELGDSALYLCASSRGTALAIETQYFGPGTRLLVL.

The V gene is TRBV7-2, the J gene TRBJ2-3; the match to TRBD2 covers 13 bases. The CDR3 sequence is 16 residues long. The junction had 7 bases not matched to a gene; V was cut back by 4 bases and J by 6 bases. The V gene's germline CDR1 is SGHTA and CDR2 FQGNSA. The CDR3 region has the DNA TGTGCCAGCAGCTCCGGACTAGCGGGAGTGGTGGATACGCAGTATTTT. This encodes CASSSGLAGVVDTQYF.

The chain is built from TRBV29-1 and TRBJ2-3; 11 nucleotides agree with TRBD2. Unmatched junction bases numbered 7, after V lost 6 bases and J lost 2 bases. The CDR3 has 15 amino acids. Germline V CDR1 and CDR2: SQVTM, ANQGSEA. CDR3 sequence reads: CSVPTSGSFTDTQYF. The CDR3 region has the DNA TGCAGCGTACCTACTAGCGGGAGTTTCACAGATACGCAGTATTTT.

This clonotype showed up just a few times. The genes are TRBV28 and TRBJ2-7, with TRBD2 identical over 7 bases. The CDR3 has 13 amino acids. CDR1 is MDHEN and CDR2 is SYDVKM in the germline V gene. Trimming removed 6 bases from V and 3 bases from J; junction bases left unmatched: 5. The chain's CDR3 is CASRRGLDYEQYF. In nucleotides, the CDR3 is TGTGCCAGCAGACGCGGACTAGACTACGAGCAGTACTTC.

This clonotype has a count of ten or more. The chain uses TRBV6-2 or TRBV6-3 and TRBJ2-1; D is uncertain. The germline gives CDR1 MNHEY, CDR2 SVGEGT. CDR3 length: 13 residues. With 0 bases removed from V and 6 bases from J, the gap between germline ends came to 6 bases. The CDR3 region has the DNA TGTGCCAGCAGTTACTCGAGACGCAATGAGCAGTTCTTC. This sequence encodes CASSYSRRNEQFF.

V and J are TRBV15 and TRBJ2-7; 7 nucleotides agree with TRBD1. The CDR3 sequence is 15 residues long. Per the germline V gene, CDR1 is LNHNV and CDR2 is YYDKDF (reference sequence). Trimming took 3 bases from V and 2 from J; bases not matched to a gene: 7. In nucleotides, the CDR3 is TGTGCCACCAGCAGGGACAGGAGTAGAACCTACGAGCAGTACTTC. Translation gives CATSRDRSRTYEQYF.

This clonotype was seen a few times. The chain couples TRBV28 to TRBJ2-2; D uncertain. V lost 3 bases and J 3 bases, leaving 5 bases between the germline ends. The CDR3 is 13 amino acids. Germline CDR1 and CDR2: MDHEN and SYDVKM. The CDR3 DNA sequence: TGTGCCAGCAGTTTCAGTCACACCGGGGAGCTGTTTTTT. This translates into CASSFSHTGELFF. Based on the CDR3 plus reference TRBV28 and TRBJ2-2, the full variable domain is DVKVTQSSRYLVKRTGEKVFLECVQDMDHENMFWYRQDPGLGLRLIYFSYDVKMKEKGDIPEGYSVSREKKERFSLILESASTNQTSMYLCASSFSHTGELFFGEGSRLTVL.